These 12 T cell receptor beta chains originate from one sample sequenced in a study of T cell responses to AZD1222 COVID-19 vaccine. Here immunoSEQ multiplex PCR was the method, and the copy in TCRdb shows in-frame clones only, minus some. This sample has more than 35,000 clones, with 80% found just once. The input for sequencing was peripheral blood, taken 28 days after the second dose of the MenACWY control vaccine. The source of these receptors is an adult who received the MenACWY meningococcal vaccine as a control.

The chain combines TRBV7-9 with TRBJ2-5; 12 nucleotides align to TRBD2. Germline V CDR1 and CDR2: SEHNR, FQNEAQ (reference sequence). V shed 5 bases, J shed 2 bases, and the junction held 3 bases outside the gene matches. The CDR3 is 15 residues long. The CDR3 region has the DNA TGTGCCAGCAGCGACGGACTAGCGGGACAAGAGACCCAGTACTTC. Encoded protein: CASSDGLAGQETQYF.

The chain's CDR3 is CASSGGTSYSYEQYF. The CDR3 DNA reads as TGTGCCAGCAGTGGGGGGACTAGCTATTCTTACGAGCAGTACTTC. The chain links TRBV2 to TRBJ2-7; 9 bases map to TRBD2. This CDR3 has 15 residues. The V segment lost 4 bases and the J segment 4 bases; nucleotides outside the gene matches: 8. CDR1 SNHLY and CDR2 FYNNEI come from the germline V gene.

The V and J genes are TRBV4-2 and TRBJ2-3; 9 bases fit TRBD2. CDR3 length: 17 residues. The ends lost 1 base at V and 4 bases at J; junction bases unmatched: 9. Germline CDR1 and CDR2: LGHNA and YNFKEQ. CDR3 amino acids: CASSQVSSGGISDTQYF. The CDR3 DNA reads TGTGCCAGCAGCCAAGTCTCGAGCGGGGGGATTTCAGATACGCAGTATTTT.

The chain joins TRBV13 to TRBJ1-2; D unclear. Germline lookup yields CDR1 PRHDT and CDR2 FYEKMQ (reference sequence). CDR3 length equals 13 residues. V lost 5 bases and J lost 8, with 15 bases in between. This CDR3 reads CASSLLSFGGYTF. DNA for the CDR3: TGTGCCAGCAGCCTACTATCCTTCGGCGGCTACACCTTC. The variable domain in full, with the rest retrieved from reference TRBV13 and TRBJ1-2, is AAGVIQSPRHLIKEKRETATLKCYPIPRHDTVYWYQQGPGQDPQFLISFYEKMQSDKGSIPDRFSAQQFSDYHSELNMSSLELGDSALYFCASSLLSFGGYTFGSGTRLTVV.

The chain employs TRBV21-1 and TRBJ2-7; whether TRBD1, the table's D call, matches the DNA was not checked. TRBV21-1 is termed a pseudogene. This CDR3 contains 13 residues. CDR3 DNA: TGTGCCAGCAGCCTCCGACAGGGCTACGAGCAGTACGTC. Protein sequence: CASSLRQGYEQYV.

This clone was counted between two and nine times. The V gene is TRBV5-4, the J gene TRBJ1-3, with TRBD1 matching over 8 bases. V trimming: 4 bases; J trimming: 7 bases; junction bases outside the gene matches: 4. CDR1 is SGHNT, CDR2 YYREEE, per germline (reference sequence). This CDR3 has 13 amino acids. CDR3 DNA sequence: TGTGCCAGCAGCATACGACAGGGGAACACCATATATTTT. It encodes CASSIRQGNTIYF. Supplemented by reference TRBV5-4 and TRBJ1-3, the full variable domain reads ETGVTQSPTHLIKTRGQQVTLRCSSQSGHNTVSWYQQALGQGPQFIFQYYREEENGRGNFPPRFSGLQFPNYSSELNVNALELDDSALYLCASSIRQGNTIYFGEGSWLTVV.

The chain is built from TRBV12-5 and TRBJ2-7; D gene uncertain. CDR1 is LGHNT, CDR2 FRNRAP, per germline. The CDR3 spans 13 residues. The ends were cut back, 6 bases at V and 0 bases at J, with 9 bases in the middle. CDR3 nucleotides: TGTGCTAGTGGCCTTCGCGTCTCCTACGAGCAGTACTTC. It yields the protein CASGLRVSYEQYF.

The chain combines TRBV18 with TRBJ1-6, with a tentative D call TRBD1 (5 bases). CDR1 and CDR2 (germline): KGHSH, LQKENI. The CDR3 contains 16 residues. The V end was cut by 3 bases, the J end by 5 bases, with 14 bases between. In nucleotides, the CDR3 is TGTGCCAGCTCACCCACCGGGACGGGAGATAATTCACCCCTCCACTTT. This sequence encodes CASSPTGTGDNSPLHF.

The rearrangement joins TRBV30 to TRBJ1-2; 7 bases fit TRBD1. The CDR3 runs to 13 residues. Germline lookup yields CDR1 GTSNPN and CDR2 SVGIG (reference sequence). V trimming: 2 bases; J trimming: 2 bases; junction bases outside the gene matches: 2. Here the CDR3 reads CAWSRTGNYGYTF. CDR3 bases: TGTGCCTGGAGTCGGACAGGAAACTATGGCTACACCTTC. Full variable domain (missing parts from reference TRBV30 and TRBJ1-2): SQTIHQWPATLVQPVGSPLSLECTVEGTSNPNLYWYRQAAGRGLQLLFYSVGIGQISSEVPQNLSASRPQDRQFILSSKKLLLSDSGFYLCAWSRTGNYGYTFGSGTRLTVV.

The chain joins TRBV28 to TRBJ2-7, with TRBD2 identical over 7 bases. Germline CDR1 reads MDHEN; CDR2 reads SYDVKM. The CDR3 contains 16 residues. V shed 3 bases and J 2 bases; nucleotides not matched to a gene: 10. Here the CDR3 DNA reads TGTGCCAGCAGTTTCCACTTAGCGGGTCTGACCTACGAGCAGTACTTC. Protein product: CASSFHLAGLTYEQYF.

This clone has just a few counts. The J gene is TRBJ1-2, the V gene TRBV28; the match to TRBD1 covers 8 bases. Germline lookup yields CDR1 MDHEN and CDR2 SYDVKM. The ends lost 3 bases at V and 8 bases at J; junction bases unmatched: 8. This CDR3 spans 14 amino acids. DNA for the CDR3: TGTGCCAGCAGTTTCTCACAGGGGGTAGCGGGCTACACCTTC. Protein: CASSFSQGVAGYTF.

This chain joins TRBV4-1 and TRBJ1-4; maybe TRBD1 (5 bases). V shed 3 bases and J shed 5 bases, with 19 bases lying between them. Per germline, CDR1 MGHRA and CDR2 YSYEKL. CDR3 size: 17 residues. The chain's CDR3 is CASSQIAMGVPNEKLFF. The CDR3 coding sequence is TGCGCCAGCAGCCAGATTGCAATGGGGGTTCCAAATGAAAAACTGTTTTTT.